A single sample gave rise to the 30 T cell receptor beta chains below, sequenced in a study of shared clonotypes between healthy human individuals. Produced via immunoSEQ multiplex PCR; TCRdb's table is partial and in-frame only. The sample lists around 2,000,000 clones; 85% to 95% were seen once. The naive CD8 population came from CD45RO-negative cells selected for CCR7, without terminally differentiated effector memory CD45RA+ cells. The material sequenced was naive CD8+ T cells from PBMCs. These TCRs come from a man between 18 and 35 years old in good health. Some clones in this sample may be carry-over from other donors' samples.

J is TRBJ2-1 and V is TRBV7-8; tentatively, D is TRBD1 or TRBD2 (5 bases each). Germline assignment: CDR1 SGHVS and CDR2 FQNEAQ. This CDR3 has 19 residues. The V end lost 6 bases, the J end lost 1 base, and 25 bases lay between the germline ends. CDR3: CASSLPITGTPNSYNEQFF. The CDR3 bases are TGTGCCAGCAGTTTACCTATAACCGGGACGCCTAATTCCTACAATGAGCAGTTCTTC.

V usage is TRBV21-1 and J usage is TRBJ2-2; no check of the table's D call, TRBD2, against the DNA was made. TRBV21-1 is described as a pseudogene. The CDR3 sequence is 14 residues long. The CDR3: CASSKGTSTGELFF. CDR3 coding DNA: TGTGCCAGCAGCAAAGGGACTAGCACCGGGGAGCTGTTTTTT.

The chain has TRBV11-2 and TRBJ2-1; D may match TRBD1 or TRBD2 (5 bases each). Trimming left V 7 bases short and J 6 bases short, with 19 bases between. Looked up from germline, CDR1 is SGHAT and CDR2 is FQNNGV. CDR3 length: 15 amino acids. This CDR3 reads CASNDRDHQRNEQFF. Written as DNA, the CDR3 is TGTGCCAGCAACGACCGGGACCATCAGCGCAATGAGCAGTTCTTC.

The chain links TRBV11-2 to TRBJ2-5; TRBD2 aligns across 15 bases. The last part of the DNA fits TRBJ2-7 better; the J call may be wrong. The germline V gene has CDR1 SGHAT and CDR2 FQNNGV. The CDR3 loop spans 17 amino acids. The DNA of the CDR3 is TGTGCCAGCAGCAAAAAATTGGGGACTAGCGGGAGGTACGAGCAGTACTTC. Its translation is CASSKKLGTSGRYEQYF.

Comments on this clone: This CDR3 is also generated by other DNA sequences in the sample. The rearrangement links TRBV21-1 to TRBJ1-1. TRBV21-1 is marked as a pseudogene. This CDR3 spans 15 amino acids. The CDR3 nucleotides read TGTGCCAGCAGCAAACGGCAGGGAGGGAACACTGAAGCTTTCTTT. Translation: CASSKRQGGNTEAFF.

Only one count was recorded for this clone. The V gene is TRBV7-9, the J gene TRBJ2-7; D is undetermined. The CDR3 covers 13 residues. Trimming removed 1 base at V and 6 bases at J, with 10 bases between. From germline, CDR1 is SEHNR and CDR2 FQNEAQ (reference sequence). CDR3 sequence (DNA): TGTGCCAGCAGCTTAGTTGTGGCCTCCGAGCAGTACTTC. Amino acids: CASSLVVASEQYF.

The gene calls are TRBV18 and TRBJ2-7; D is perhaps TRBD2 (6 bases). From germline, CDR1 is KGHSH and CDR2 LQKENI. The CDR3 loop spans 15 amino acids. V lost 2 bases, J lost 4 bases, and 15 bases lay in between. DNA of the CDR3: TGTGCCAGCTCACCAGAAACCGGGACTTGGTACGAGCAGTACTTC. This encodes CASSPETGTWYEQYF.

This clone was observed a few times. The chain's CDR3 is CASNGGSQPQHF. DNA of the CDR3: TGTGCCAGCAATGGCGGTAGTCAGCCCCAGCATTTT. The rearrangement links TRBV28 to TRBJ1-5; D gene uncertain. The CDR3 extends over 12 amino acids. Looked up from germline, CDR1 is MDHEN and CDR2 is SYDVKM. Trimming shortened V by 7 bases and J by 6 bases, and 10 bases separated the two germline ends. Together with reference TRBV28 and TRBJ1-5, the CDR3 gives the full variable domain: DVKVTQSSRYLVKRTGEKVFLECVQDMDHENMFWYRQDPGLGLRLIYFSYDVKMKEKGDIPEGYSVSREKKERFSLILESASTNQTSMYLCASNGGSQPQHFGDGTRLSIL.

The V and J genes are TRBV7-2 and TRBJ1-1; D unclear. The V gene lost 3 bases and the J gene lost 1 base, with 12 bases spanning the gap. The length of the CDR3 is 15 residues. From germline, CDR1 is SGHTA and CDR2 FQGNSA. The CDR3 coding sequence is TGTGCCAGCAGCTTCCGGGGAACGGGGAACACTGAAGCTTTCTTT. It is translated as CASSFRGTGNTEAFF.

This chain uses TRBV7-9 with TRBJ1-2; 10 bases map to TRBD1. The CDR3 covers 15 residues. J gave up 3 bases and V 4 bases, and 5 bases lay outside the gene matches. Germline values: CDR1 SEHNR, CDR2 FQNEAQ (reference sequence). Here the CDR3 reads CASSSGTGADYGYTF. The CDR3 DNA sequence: TGTGCCAGCAGCTCCGGGACAGGGGCGGACTATGGCTACACCTTC.

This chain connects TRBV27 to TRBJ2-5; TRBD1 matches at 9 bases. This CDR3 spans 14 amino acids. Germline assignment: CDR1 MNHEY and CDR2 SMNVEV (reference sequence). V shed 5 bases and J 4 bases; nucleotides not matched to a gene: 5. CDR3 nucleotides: TGTGCCAGCAGTCCCCAGGGACAGGGAGAGACCCAGTACTTC. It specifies CASSPQGQGETQYF.

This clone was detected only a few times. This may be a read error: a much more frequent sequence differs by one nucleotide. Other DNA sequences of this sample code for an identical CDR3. CDR3 sequence reads: CASSLENTEAFF. The CDR3 nucleotides read TGTGCCAGCAGCTTAGAGAACACTGAAGCTTTCTTT. The V call is TRBV7-8, the J call TRBJ1-1; D is unresolved. The CDR3 consists of 12 residues. CDR1 is SGHVS, CDR2 FQNEAQ, per germline. The ends were cut back, 1 base at V and 1 base at J, with 1 base in the middle.

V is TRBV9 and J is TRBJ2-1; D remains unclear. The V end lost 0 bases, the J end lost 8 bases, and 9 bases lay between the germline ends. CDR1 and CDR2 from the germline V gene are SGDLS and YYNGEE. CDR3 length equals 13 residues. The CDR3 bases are TGTGCCAGCAGCGTAGAGTCTAGGGATGAGCAGTTCTTC. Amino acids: CASSVESRDEQFF.

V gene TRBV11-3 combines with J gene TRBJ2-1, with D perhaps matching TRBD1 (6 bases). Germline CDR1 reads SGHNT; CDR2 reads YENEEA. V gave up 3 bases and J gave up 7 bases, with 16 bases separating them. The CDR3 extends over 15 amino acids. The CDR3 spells CASSLGAGAKNEQFF. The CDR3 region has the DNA TGTGCCAGCAGCTTGGGGGCAGGGGCGAAAAATGAGCAGTTCTTC.

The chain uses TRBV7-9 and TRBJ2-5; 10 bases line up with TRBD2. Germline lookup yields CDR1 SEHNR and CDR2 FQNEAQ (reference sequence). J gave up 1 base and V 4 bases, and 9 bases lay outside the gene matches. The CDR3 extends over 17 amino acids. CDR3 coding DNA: TGTGCCAGCAGCTCAAGTACTAGCGGGATATCCCAAGAGACCCAGTACTTC. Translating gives CASSSSTSGISQETQYF.

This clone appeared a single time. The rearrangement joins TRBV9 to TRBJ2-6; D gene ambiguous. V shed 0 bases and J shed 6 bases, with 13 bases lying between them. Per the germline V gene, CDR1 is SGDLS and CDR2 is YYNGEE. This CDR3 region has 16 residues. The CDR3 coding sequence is TGTGCCAGCAGCGTAGGAACCAGAGCTGCGGCCAACGTCCTGACTTTC. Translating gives CASSVGTRAAANVLTF.

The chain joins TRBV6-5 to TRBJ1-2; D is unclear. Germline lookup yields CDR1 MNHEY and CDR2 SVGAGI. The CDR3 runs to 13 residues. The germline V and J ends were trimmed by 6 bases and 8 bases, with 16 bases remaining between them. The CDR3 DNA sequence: TGTGCCAGCAGGAGATCGGGTCCCGAGGGCTACACCTTC. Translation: CASRRSGPEGYTF.

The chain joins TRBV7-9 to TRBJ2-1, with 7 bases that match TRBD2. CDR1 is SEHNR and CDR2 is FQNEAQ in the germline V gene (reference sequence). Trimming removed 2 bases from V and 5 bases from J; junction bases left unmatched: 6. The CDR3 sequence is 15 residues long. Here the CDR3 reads CASSLRLAENNEQFF. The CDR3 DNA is TGTGCCAGCAGCTTACGGCTAGCGGAGAACAATGAGCAGTTCTTC. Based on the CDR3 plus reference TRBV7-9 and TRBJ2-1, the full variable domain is DTGVSQNPRHKITKRGQNVTFRCDPISEHNRLYWYRQTLGQGPEFLTYFQNEAQLEKSRLLSDRFSAERPKGSFSTLEIQRTEQGDSAMYLCASSLRLAENNEQFFGPGTRLTVL.

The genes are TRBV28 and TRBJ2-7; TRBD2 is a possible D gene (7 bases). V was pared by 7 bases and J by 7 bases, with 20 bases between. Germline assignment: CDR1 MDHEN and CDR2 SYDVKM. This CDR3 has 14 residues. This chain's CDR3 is CASTPRGAAEEQYF. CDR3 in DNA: TGTGCCAGCACCCCTCGGGGGGCGGCGGAGGAGCAGTACTTC.

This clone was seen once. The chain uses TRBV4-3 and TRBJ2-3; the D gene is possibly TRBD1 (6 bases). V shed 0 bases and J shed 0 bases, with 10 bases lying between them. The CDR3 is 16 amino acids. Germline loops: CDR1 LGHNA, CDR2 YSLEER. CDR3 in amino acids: CASSQDRGGSTDTQYF. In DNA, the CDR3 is TGCGCCAGCAGCCAAGATCGAGGGGGTAGCACAGATACGCAGTATTTT.

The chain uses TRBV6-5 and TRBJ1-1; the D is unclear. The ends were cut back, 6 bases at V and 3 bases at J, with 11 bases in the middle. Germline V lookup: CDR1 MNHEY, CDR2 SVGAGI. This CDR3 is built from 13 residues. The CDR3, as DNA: TGTGCCAGCAGCGGCCACCGGGACACTGAAGCTTTCTTT. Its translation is CASSGHRDTEAFF.

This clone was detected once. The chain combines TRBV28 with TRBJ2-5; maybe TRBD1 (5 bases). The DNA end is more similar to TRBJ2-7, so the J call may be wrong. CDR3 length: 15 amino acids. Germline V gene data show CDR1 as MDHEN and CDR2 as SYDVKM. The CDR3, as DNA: TGTGCCAGCAGTCTGAGACAGACCCTCTCCTACGAGCAGTACTTC. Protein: CASSLRQTLSYEQYF.

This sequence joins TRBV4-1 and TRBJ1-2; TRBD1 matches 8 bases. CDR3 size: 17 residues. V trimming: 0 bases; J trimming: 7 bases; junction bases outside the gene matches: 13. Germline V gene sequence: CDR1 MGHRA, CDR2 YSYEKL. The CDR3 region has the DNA TGCGCCAGCAGCCAAGAATCAAACAGGGGGAGAGATGGTGGCTACACCTTC. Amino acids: CASSQESNRGRDGGYTF.

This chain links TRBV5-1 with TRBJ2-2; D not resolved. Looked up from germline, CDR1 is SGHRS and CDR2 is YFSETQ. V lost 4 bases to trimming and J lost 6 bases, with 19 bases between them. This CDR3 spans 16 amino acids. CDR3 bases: TGCGCCAGCAGCATCCTAGAAAGGCGCGGTCCCGGGGAGCTGTTTTTT. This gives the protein CASSILERRGPGELFF.

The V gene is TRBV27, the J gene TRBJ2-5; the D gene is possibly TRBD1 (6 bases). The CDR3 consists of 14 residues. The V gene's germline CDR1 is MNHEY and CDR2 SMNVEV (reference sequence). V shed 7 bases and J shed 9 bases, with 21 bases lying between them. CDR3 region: CASTPGTNGAAQYF. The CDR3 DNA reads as TGTGCCAGCACCCCAGGGACAAATGGGGCGGCCCAGTACTTC.

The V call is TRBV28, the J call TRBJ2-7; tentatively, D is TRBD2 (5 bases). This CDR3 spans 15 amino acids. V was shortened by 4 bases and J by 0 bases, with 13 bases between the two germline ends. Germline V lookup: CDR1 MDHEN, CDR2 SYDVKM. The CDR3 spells CASSSIGGSSYEQYF. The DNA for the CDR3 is TGTGCCAGCAGTTCCATCGGTGGGAGCTCCTACGAGCAGTACTTC. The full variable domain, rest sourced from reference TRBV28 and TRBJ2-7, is DVKVTQSSRYLVKRTGEKVFLECVQDMDHENMFWYRQDPGLGLRLIYFSYDVKMKEKGDIPEGYSVSREKKERFSLILESASTNQTSMYLCASSSIGGSSYEQYFGPGTRLTVT.

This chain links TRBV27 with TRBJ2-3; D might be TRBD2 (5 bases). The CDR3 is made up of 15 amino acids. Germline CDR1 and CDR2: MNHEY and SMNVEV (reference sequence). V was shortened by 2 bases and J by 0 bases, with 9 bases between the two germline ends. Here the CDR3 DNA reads TGTGCCAGCAGTTTACGGGGTCTTAGCACAGATACGCAGTATTTT. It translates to CASSLRGLSTDTQYF.

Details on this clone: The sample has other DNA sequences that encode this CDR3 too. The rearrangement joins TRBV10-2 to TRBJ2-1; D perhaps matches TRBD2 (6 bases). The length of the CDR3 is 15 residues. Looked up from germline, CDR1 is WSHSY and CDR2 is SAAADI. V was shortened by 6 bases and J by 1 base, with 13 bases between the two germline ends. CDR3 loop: CASSETGGSYNEQFF. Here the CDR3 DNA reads TGCGCCAGCAGCGAGACCGGGGGTTCCTACAATGAGCAGTTCTTC.

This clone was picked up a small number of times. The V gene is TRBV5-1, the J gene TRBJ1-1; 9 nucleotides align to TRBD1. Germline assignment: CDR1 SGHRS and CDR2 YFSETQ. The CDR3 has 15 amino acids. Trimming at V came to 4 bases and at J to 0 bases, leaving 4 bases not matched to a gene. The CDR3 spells CASSGRTGVNTEAFF. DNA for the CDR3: TGCGCCAGCAGCGGGCGGACAGGGGTGAACACTGAAGCTTTCTTT.

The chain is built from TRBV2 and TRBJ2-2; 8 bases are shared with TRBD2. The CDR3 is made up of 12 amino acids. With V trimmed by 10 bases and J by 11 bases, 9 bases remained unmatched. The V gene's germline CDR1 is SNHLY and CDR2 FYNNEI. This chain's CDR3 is CATKGLVAELFF. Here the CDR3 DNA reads TGTGCCACCAAGGGACTAGTGGCAGAGCTGTTTTTT.